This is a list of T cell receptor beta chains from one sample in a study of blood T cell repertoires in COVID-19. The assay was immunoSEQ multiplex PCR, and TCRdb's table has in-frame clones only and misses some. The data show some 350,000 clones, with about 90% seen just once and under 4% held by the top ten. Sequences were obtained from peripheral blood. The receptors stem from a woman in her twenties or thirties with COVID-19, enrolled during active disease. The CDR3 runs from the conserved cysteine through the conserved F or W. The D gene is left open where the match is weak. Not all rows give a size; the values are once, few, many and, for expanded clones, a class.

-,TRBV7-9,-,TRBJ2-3,CASSPGLITDTQYF,TGTGCCAGCAGCCCGGGACTCATCACAGATACGCAGTATTTT
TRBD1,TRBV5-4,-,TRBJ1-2,CASSSDSTGRGYTF,TGTGCCAGCAGCTCAGACTCGACAGGGCGCGGCTACACCTTC
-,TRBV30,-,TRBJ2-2,CAWGPFSNTGELFF,TGTGCCTGGGGGCCTTTCAGCAACACCGGGGAGCTGTTTTTT
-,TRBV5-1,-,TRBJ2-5,CASSLGPSAQETQYF,TGCGCCAGCAGCCTGGGCCCTAGCGCCCAAGAGACCCAGTACTTC
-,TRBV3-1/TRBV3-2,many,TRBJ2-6,CASSLTGANVLTF,TGTGCCAGCAGCCTCACTGGGGCCAACGTCCTGACTTTC
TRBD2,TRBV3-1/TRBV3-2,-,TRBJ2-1,CASSQGGLIYEQFF,TGTGCCAGCAGCCAAGGGGGACTAATTTATGAGCAGTTCTTC
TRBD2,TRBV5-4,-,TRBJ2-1,CASSFLAGSYNEQFF,TGTGCCAGCAGCTTTCTAGCGGGCTCCTACAATGAGCAGTTCTTC
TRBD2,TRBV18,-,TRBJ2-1,CASSPAGLARNEQFF,TGTGCCAGCTCACCAGCGGGACTAGCGCGCAATGAGCAGTTCTTC
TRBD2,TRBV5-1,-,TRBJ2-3,CASSLGTSGGPTDTQYF,TGCGCCAGCAGCTTGGGGACTAGCGGGGGGCCCACAGATACGCAGTATTTT
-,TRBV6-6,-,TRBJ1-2,CASSYGEPRAYGYTF,TGTGCCAGCAGTTACGGTGAACCGCGGGCCTATGGCTACACCTTC
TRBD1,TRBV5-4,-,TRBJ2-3,CASSLWGRQGTDTQYF,TGTGCCAGCAGCCTCTGGGGGAGACAGGGTACAGATACGCAGTATTTT
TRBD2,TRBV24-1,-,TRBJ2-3,CATSSSGGASRPDTQYF,TGTGCCACCAGCTCTAGCGGGGGGGCGTCTCGGCCAGATACGCAGTATTTT
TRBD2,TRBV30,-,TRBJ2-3,CAWSGGRSDTQYF,TGTGCCTGGAGCGGCGGGAGGTCAGATACGCAGTATTTT
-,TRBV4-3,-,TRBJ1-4,CASSQEDTTNEKLFF,TGCGCCAGCAGCCAAGAGGACACAACTAATGAAAAACTGTTTTTT
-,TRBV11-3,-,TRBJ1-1,CASSSRGSTEAFF,TGTGCCAGCAGCTCGAGGGGGTCCACTGAAGCTTTCTTT
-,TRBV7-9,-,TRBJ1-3,CASSLEPGRASGNTIYF,TGTGCCAGCAGCTTGGAGCCGGGCAGGGCTAGTGGAAACACCATATATTTT
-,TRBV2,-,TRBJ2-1,CASSYYNEQFF,TGTGCCAGCAGTTACTACAATGAGCAGTTCTTC
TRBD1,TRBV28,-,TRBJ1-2,CASSTPTGDGYTF,TGTGCCAGCAGTACCCCGACAGGGGATGGCTACACCTTC
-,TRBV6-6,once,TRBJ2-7,CATRPQSSYEQYF,TGTGCTACCCGCCCACAGAGCTCCTACGAGCAGTACTTC
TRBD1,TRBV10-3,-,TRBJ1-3,CARRQGPGNTIYF,TGTGCCAGAAGACAGGGCCCGGGAAACACCATATATTTT
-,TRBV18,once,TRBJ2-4,CASSPGSVDIQYF,TGTGCCAGCTCACCAGGTTCGGTAGACATTCAGTACTTC
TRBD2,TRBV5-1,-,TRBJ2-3,CASRSSGRALTNRGDTDTQYF,TGCGCCAGCAGATCTAGCGGGAGGGCTTTAACTAACCGGGGAGACACAGATACGCAGTATTTT
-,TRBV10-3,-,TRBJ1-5,CAISESTGVRPQHF,TGTGCCATCAGTGAGTCCACGGGGGTTCGGCCCCAGCATTTT
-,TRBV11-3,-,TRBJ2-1,CASSPAERTYNEQFF,TGTGCCAGCAGCCCCGCGGAGAGAACCTACAATGAGCAGTTCTTC
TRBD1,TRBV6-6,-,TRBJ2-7,CASSYSRAGGLYEQYF,TGTGCCAGCAGTTACTCGAGGGCAGGGGGCCTCTACGAGCAGTACTTC
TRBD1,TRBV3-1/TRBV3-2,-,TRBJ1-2,CASSRRTGDYGYTF,TGTGCCAGCAGCCGTCGGACAGGGGACTATGGCTACACCTTC
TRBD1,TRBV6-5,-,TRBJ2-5,CASSSGTEETQYF,TGTGCCAGCAGTTCCGGGACAGAGGAGACCCAGTACTTC
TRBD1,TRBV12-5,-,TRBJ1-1,CASGLTGGRGTEAFF,TGTGCTAGTGGTTTGACAGGGGGAAGAGGCACTGAAGCTTTCTTT
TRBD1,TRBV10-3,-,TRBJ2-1,CAISPGQGEGEQFF,TGTGCCATCAGTCCGGGACAGGGTGAAGGTGAGCAGTTCTTC
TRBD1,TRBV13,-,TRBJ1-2,CASSSDGQGVYGYTF,TGTGCCAGCAGCTCAGATGGACAGGGCGTCTATGGCTACACCTTC
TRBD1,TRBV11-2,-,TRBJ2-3,CASSINRGQGADTQYF,TGTGCCAGCAGCATAAACAGGGGGCAAGGCGCAGATACGCAGTATTTT
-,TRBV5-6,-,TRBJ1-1,CASSLRQVNTEAFF,TGTGCCAGCAGCTTGCGACAGGTAAACACTGAAGCTTTCTTT
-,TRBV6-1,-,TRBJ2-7,CASSEPRLSSYEQYF,TGTGCCAGCAGTGAGCCCAGGCTCAGCTCCTACGAGCAGTACTTC
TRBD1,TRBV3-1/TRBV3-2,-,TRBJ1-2,CASSQPGDRGLYGYTF,TGTGCCAGCAGCCAGCCCGGGGACAGGGGGCTGTATGGCTACACCTTC
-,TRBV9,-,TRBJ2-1,CASSVVSGAAYNEQFF,TGTGCCAGCAGCGTAGTGTCGGGAGCGGCCTACAATGAGCAGTTCTTC
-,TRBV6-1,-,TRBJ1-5,CASSERLGPQPQHF,TGTGCCAGCAGTGAACGGTTGGGCCCTCAGCCCCAGCATTTT
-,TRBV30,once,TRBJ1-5,CAWTQGGNQPQHF,TGTGCCTGGACACAGGGAGGCAATCAGCCCCAGCATTTT
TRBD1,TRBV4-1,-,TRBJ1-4,CASMPPAGQGSEKLFF,TGCGCCAGCATGCCACCCGCGGGACAGGGAAGTGAAAAACTGTTTTTT
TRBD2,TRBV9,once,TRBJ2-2,CASSGGLALSNTGELFF,TGTGCCAGCAGCGGAGGACTAGCCCTTTCGAACACCGGGGAGCTGTTTTTT
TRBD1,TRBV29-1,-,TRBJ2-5,CSVGNRGLDQETQYF,TGCAGCGTTGGTAACAGGGGGCTCGACCAAGAGACCCAGTACTTC
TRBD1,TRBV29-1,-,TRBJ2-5,CSVLTGQSRAQYF,TGCAGCGTTCTCACGGGACAGTCGAGGGCCCAGTACTTC
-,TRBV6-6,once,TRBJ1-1,CASSYGPSEAFF,TGTGCCAGCAGTTACGGGCCGTCTGAAGCTTTCTTT
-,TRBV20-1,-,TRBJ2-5,CSASGVGVPGLETQYF,TGCAGTGCTAGTGGTGTGGGAGTGCCCGGGCTGGAGACCCAGTACTTC